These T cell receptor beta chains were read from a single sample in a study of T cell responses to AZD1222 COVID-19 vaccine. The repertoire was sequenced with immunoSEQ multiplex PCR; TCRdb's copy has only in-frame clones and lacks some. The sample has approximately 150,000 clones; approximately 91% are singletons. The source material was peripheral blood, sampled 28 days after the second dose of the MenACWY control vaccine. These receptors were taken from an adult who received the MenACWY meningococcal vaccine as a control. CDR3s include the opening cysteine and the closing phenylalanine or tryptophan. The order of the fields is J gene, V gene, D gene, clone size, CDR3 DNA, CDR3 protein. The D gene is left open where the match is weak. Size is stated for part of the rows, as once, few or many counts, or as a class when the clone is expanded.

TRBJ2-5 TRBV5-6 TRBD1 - TGTGCCAGCAGCTCGACAGGGCAAGAGACCCAGTACTTC CASSSTGQETQYF
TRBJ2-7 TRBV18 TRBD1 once TGTGCCAGCTCACCAAGACAGGGGAGATATTCCTACGAGCAGTACTTC CASSPRQGRYSYEQYF
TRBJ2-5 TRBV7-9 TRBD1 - TGTGCCAGCAGCTGGGACAGGGGTTCAGAGACCCAGTACTTC CASSWDRGSETQYF
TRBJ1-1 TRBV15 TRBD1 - TGTGCCACCAGCAGAGACAGGGGGCCTAGGAACACTGAAGCTTTCTTT CATSRDRGPRNTEAFF
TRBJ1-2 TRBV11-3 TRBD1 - TGTGCCAGCAGCTTTACGACAGGGACTGGGTATGGCTACACCTTC CASSFTTGTGYGYTF
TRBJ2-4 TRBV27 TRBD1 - TGTGCCAGCAGTGTGACCCCCGGGACAGGCAAAAACATTCAGTACTTC CASSVTPGTGKNIQYF
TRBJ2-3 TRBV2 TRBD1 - TGTGCCAGCAAGGGACAGGGGGCAAAGGGTAGGAGCGCAGATACGCAGTATTTT CASKGQGAKGRSADTQYF
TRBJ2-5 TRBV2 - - TGTGCCAGCATAAGGGGACACCCCCCCGAGACCCAGTACTTC CASIRGHPPETQYF
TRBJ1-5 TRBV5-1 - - TGCGCCAGCAGCTTGCAGGGGAATAGCAATCAGCCCCAGCATTTT CASSLQGNSNQPQHF
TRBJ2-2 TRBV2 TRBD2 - TGTGCCAGCAGTGATTGGGCGGGGGAAATGAAATCGCAACTACGACTCCGACCCGGGGAGCTGTTTTTT CASSDWAGEMKSQLRLRPGELFF
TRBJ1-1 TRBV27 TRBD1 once TGTGCCAGCAGTACACGGACAGGGGGAAGGGCTGAAGCTTTCTTT CASSTRTGGRAEAFF
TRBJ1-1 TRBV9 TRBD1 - TGTGCCAGCAGCGCGGACAGGGGGCGTAGGACTGAAGCTTTCTTT CASSADRGRRTEAFF
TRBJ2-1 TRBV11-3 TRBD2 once TGTGCCAGCAGCTTAGGAGGCGGGAGGGCCGATAGATACAATGAGCAGTTCTTC CASSLGGGRADRYNEQFF
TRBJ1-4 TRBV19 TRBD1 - TGTGCCAGTAGCCACAGGGGAAATGAAAAACTGTTTTTT CASSHRGNEKLFF
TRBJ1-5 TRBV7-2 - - TGTGCCAGCAGCCCTGCCGGGAACAGGGGCAATCAGCCCCAGCATTTT CASSPAGNRGNQPQHF
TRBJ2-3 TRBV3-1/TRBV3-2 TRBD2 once TGTGCCAGCAGCCCCGGGACTAGCCTAGCAGATACGCAGTATTTT CASSPGTSLADTQYF
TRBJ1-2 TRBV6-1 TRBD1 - TGTGCCAGCAGTGAAGTGACAGGGAAAGGCTATGGCTACACCTTC CASSEVTGKGYGYTF
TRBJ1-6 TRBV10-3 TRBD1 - TGTGCCATCAGTGAGCGGGACAGTTCTAATTCACCCCTCCACTTT CAISERDSSNSPLHF
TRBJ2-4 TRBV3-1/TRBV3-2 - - TGTGCCAGCAGACTTGGGAACCTAGCCAAAAACATTCAGTACTTC CASRLGNLAKNIQYF
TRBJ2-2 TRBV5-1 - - TGCGCCAGCAGGTTTAACACCGGGGAGCTGTTTTTT CASRFNTGELFF
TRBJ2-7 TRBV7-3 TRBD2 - TGTGCCAGCTCAGCGGGACCAGCCTACGAGCAGTACTTC CASSAGPAYEQYF
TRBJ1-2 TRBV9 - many TGTGCCAGCAGCGCTAGTGTGGGGAGAAACTATGGCTACACCTTC CASSASVGRNYGYTF
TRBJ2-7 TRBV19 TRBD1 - TGTGCCAGTAGTATAGCCACAGGGGGACCCTACGAGCAGTACTTC CASSIATGGPYEQYF
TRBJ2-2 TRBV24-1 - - TGTGCCACCAGTGCCCGCCGAGACGGGGAGCTGTTTTTT CATSARRDGELFF
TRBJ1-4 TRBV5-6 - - TGTGCCAGCAGCTTGGGCGACGTACATAATGAAAAACTGTTTTTT CASSLGDVHNEKLFF
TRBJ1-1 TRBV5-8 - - TGTGCCAGCAGCTTTTACTACGCAGGAACTGAAGCTTTCTTT CASSFYYAGTEAFF
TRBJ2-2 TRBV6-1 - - TGTGCCAGCAGTGTGCTAGGGCGAACGAACACCGGGGAGCTGTTTTTT CASSVLGRTNTGELFF
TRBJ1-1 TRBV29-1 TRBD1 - TGCAGCGGTATCGGGACAGGGGGTTGGAACACTGAAGCTTTCTTT CSGIGTGGWNTEAFF
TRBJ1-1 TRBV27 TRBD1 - TGTGCCAGCAGTTACAGGGGCAGGGACACTGAAGCTTTCTTT CASSYRGRDTEAFF
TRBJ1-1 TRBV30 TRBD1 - TGTGCCGGAAACAGGGGGCCGGACACTGAAGCTTTCTTT CAGNRGPDTEAFF
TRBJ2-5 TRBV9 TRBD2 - TGTGCCAGCAGCCCGGGGGGACTAGCGGGCTTTCAAGAGACCCAGTACTTC CASSPGGLAGFQETQYF
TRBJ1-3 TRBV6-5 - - TGTGCCAGCAGCCGACAGGCATCAGGAAACACCATATATTTT CASSRQASGNTIYF
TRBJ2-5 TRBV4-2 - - TGTGCCAGCAGCCAAGGGACCTCCTGGGAAGAGACCCAGTACTTC CASSQGTSWEETQYF
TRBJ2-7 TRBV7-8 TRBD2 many TGTGCCAGCAGCTTAGGGACTAGCTACTACGAGCAGTACTTC CASSLGTSYYEQYF
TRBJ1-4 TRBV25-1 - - TGTGCCAGCAGTGCCAGTAATTGGGAAAAACTGTTTTTT CASSASNWEKLFF
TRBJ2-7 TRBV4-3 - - TGCGCCAGCAGCCAAGTTCGGGCCCTAAGTTACGAGCAGTACTTC CASSQVRALSYEQYF
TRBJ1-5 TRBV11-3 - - TGTGCCAGCAGCTTAGACCCACCAGGGCAGCCCCAGCATTTT CASSLDPPGQPQHF
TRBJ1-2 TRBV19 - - TGTGCCAGTAGTATCGCAGGGGTTGGCTATGGCTACACCTTC CASSIAGVGYGYTF
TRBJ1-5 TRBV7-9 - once TGTGCCAGCAGCTTAGGGGTTGGGGATGGTAGCAATCAGCCCCAGCATTTT CASSLGVGDGSNQPQHF
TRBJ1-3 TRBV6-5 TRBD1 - TGTGCCAGCAGAGCGACAGGGGTCTCTGGAAACACCATATATTTT CASRATGVSGNTIYF
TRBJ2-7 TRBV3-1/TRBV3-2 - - TGTGCCAGCAGCCAAGATCCCAGGCGCGAGCAGTACTTC CASSQDPRREQYF
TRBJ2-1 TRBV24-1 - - TGTGCCACCAGTGATCCGAATCCTGGGGCGTACAATGAGCAGTTCTTC CATSDPNPGAYNEQFF
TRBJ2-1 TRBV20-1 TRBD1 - TGCAGTGCTAGTCCTGCGGGACAGGGGAGCAATGAGCAGTTCTTC CSASPAGQGSNEQFF
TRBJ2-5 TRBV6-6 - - TGTGCCAGCACCGGGGGCAGAGGAGAGACCCAGTACTTC CASTGGRGETQYF
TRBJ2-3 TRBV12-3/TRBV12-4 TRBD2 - TGTGCCAGCAACAAAGCGGGAACAGATACGCAGTATTTT CASNKAGTDTQYF
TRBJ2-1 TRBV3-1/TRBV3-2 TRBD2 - TGTGCCAGCAGAGACCGACTAGCGGGGGACAATGAGCAGTTCTTC CASRDRLAGDNEQFF
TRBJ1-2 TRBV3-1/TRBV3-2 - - TGTGCCAGCAGCCAAAACGCCCCTAGAGGCTACACCTTC CASSQNAPRGYTF
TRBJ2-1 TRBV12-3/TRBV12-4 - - TGTGCCAGCAGTTTACGTGAGCAGTTCTTC CASSLREQFF
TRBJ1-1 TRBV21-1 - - TGTGCCAGCAGCAAAGGAGACAGGGGGAGAAAGAACACTGAAGCTTTCTTT CASSKGDRGRKNTEAFF
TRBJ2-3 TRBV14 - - TGTGCCAGCAGCCGCGGGACCGGCACAGATACGCAGTATTTT CASSRGTGTDTQYF
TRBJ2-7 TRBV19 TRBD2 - TGTGCCAGTAGGTTGCGGGGGGAAGCCTACGAGCAGTACTTC CASRLRGEAYEQYF
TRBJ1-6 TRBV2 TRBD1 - TGTGCCAGCAGGGACGGGACAGTTAATTCACCCCTCCACTTT CASRDGTVNSPLHF
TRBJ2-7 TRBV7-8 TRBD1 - TGTGCCAGCGCACACAGGGGATACGAGCAGTACTTC CASAHRGYEQYF